The 14 T cell receptor beta chains below were found in one sample sequenced in a study of T cell changes during pregnancy in multiple sclerosis. Produced via immunoSEQ multiplex PCR; TCRdb's table is partial and in-frame only. The sample has approximately 85,000 clones; about nine tenths are singletons. This sample comprised peripheral blood, obtained in the first trimester of pregnancy. Receptors originate from a female donor with multiple sclerosis, enrolled in a pregnancy study.

V usage is TRBV10-2 and J usage is TRBJ2-7; no clear D gene. CDR1 is WSHSY, CDR2 SAAADI, per germline. V lost 2 bases to trimming and J lost 2 bases, with 7 bases between them. The CDR3 consists of 13 residues. The DNA for the CDR3 is TGCGCCAGCAGTGAGATGGGCCCCTACGAGCAGTACTTC. This encodes CASSEMGPYEQYF.

This chain uses TRBV11-2 with TRBJ2-2, with D perhaps matching TRBD2 (5 bases). The V end was cut by 1 base, the J end by 3 bases, with 15 bases between. This CDR3 is built from 17 residues. Germline V gene data show CDR1 as SGHAT and CDR2 as FQNNGV. CDR3 coding DNA: TGTGCCAGCAGCTTAGGGGCGGGCGGCAGGTACACCGGGGAGCTGTTTTTT. Encoded protein: CASSLGAGGRYTGELFF.

The chain couples TRBV16 to TRBJ2-5, with D possibly matching TRBD2 (5 bases). The CDR3 consists of 15 residues. The germline V and J ends were trimmed by 0 bases and 5 bases, with 13 bases remaining between them. Germline lookup yields CDR1 KGHSY and CDR2 FQNENV. The CDR3 DNA reads as TGTGCCAGCAGCCAATCGACACTTAGAGGGGAGACCCAGTACTTC. Protein sequence: CASSQSTLRGETQYF.

V is TRBV7-8 and J is TRBJ2-6; 12 bases map to TRBD1. The CDR3 has 18 amino acids. The V gene end was trimmed by 10 bases and the J gene end by 2 bases; junction bases not matched to a gene: 12. Germline values: CDR1 SGHVS, CDR2 FQNEAQ. The CDR3: CANQPGQGAGAGANVLTF. The CDR3, as DNA: TGTGCCAACCAACCGGGACAGGGGGCTGGAGCTGGGGCCAACGTCCTGACTTTC.

The CDR3 region is CASRDIMNTEAFF. In nucleotides, the CDR3 is TGTGCCAGTCGAGACATAATGAACACTGAAGCTTTCTTT. This chain links TRBV5-6 with TRBJ1-1, with no clear D. Per germline, CDR1 SGHDT and CDR2 YYEEEE. Deletions cut 8 bases from V and 0 bases from J, with 11 bases between. The CDR3 loop spans 13 amino acids.

The genes are TRBV28 and TRBJ2-7, with TRBD1 matching 7 bases. The CDR3 is 16 residues long. V shed 2 bases and J 7 bases; nucleotides not matched to a gene: 14. Germline CDR1 MDHEN, CDR2 SYDVKM. CDR3 protein: CASSLNHGQAAREQYF. In DNA, the CDR3 is TGTGCCAGCAGTTTAAACCACGGACAGGCCGCTCGGGAGCAGTACTTC.

V and J are TRBV28 and TRBJ2-7; 8 nucleotides agree with TRBD2. The CDR3 totals 16 residues. Trimming took 4 bases from V and 2 from J; bases not matched to a gene: 10. Germline assignment: CDR1 MDHEN and CDR2 SYDVKM. This CDR3 reads CASSSAGGGRPYEQYF. As DNA, the CDR3 is TGTGCCAGCAGTTCCGCGGGGGGCGGGAGACCCTACGAGCAGTACTTC.

This clone showed up many times. The chain uses TRBV30 and TRBJ2-4; TRBD2 agrees at 7 bases. Germline CDR1 reads GTSNPN; CDR2 reads SVGIG (reference sequence). V was pared by 0 bases and J by 8 bases, with 7 bases of the junction left unmatched. This CDR3 spans 14 amino acids. DNA of the CDR3: TGTGCCTGGAGTGTAAAGCGGGATATTGACATTCAGTACTTC. This translates into CAWSVKRDIDIQYF.

The genes are TRBV2 and TRBJ1-2; 7 nucleotides align to TRBD1. CDR1 and CDR2 from the germline V gene are SNHLY and FYNNEI. The CDR3 contains 14 residues. V gave up 6 bases and J gave up 8 bases; unmatched junction bases: 12. This chain's CDR3 is CASRAGTEAGGYTF. The CDR3 nucleotides are TGTGCCAGCAGGGCCGGGACAGAGGCAGGGGGCTACACCTTC.

This chain joins TRBV2 and TRBJ1-5, with a weak D call TRBD1 (5 bases). The CDR3 extends over 13 amino acids. Looked up from germline, CDR1 is SNHLY and CDR2 is FYNNEI. V was trimmed by 0 bases and J by 11 bases, leaving 11 bases between them. CDR3 sequence reads: CASSEAAGGSQHF. The DNA of the CDR3 is TGTGCCAGCAGTGAAGCTGCGGGGGGGTCCCAGCATTTT.

The chain combines TRBV6-1 with TRBJ1-6; D is uncertain. The CDR3 is made up of 13 amino acids. The V gene's germline CDR1 is MNHNS and CDR2 SASEGT. V lost 8 bases and J lost 0, with 5 bases in between. As DNA, the CDR3 is TGTGCCAGCGGCGGCTCCTATAATTCACCCCTCCACTTT. This sequence encodes CASGGSYNSPLHF.

This chain links TRBV11-3 with TRBJ1-1; 10 bases map to TRBD1. The CDR3 has 14 amino acids. J was trimmed by 5 bases and V by 5 bases; bases with no gene match: 5. CDR1 is SGHNT and CDR2 is YENEEA in the germline V gene. As DNA, the CDR3 is TGTGCCAGCAGCATACCGGGACAGGGGACTGAAGCTTTCTTT. Translating it yields CASSIPGQGTEAFF.

The chain has TRBV27 and TRBJ2-1; the D gene is possibly TRBD2 (6 bases). Germline CDR1 is MNHEY and CDR2 is SMNVEV (reference sequence). This CDR3 contains 19 residues. With 2 bases removed from V and 4 bases from J, the gap between germline ends came to 24 bases. The CDR3 DNA reads as TGTGCCAGCAGTTTACGGACTCAAATAAAGCGGGCGATATACAATGAGCAGTTCTTC. This sequence encodes CASSLRTQIKRAIYNEQFF.

The chain links TRBV12-5 to TRBJ2-5; D unresolved. V gave up 5 bases and J gave up 5 bases, with 9 bases separating them. This CDR3 is built from 12 residues. The germline gives CDR1 LGHNT, CDR2 FRNRAP. CDR3 amino acids: CASGPIAETQYF. CDR3 DNA: TGTGCTAGTGGTCCGATCGCGGAGACCCAGTACTTC. The whole variable domain, remainder taken from reference TRBV12-5 and TRBJ2-5, is DARVTQTPRHKVTEMGQEVTMRCQPILGHNTVFWYRQTMMQGLELLAYFRNRAPLDDSGMPKDRFSAEMPDATLATLKIQPSEPRDSAVYFCASGPIAETQYFGPGTRLLVL.